The 5 T cell receptor beta chains listed next were all sequenced from one sample in a study of blood T cell repertoires in COVID-19. TCRdb keeps only in-frame clones here, not all; method: immunoSEQ multiplex PCR. The profile shows some 100,000 clones, 65% to 85% of them singletons. The sequenced material came from peripheral blood. Every receptor here comes from a woman in her fifties or sixties with acute or convalescent COVID-19.

This clone was observed a few times. This chain joins TRBV6-1 and TRBJ1-5, with D uncertain. The ends were cut back, 0 bases at V and 9 bases at J, with 12 bases in the middle. Germline V CDR1 and CDR2: MNHNS, SASEGT. CDR3 length: 14 residues. The CDR3 bases are TGTGCCAGCAGTGAAGCCGGCGGGGATCGGCCCCAGCATTTT. As protein: CASSEAGGDRPQHF.

The chain joins TRBV7-3 to TRBJ2-2; D is possibly TRBD2 (6 bases). This CDR3 has 14 amino acids. Trimming stripped 4 bases from V and 4 bases from J, with 10 bases between. Germline V lookup: CDR1 SGHTA, CDR2 FQGTGA. CDR3 sequence (DNA): TGTGCCAGCAGCTCCTTAGCGGCCACCGGGGAGCTGTTTTTT. Its protein product is CASSSLAATGELFF.

This sequence joins TRBV4-3 and TRBJ1-5; TRBD1 is a possible D gene (5 bases). The V gene lost 2 bases and the J gene lost 7 bases, with 18 bases spanning the gap. The CDR3 totals 16 residues. Germline V gives CDR1 LGHNA, CDR2 YSLEER. CDR3 residues: CASSQSSRNGGQPQHF. DNA for the CDR3: TGCGCCAGCAGCCAATCCAGCAGGAACGGGGGGCAGCCCCAGCATTTT.

This clone was counted a few times. V is TRBV6-5 and J is TRBJ1-1; no clear D. This CDR3 contains 15 residues. Germline V gene lookup returns CDR1 MNHEY and CDR2 SVGAGI. V dropped 2 bases and J dropped 4 bases, with 14 bases sitting between them. CDR3 region: CASSYPPGVGTEAFF. CDR3 sequence (DNA): TGTGCCAGCAGTTACCCTCCGGGAGTTGGCACTGAAGCTTTCTTT.

The rearrangement joins TRBV30 to TRBJ1-1, with a weak D call TRBD1 (5 bases). Germline CDR1 is GTSNPN and CDR2 is SVGIG (reference sequence). The CDR3 runs to 13 residues. Trimming stripped 0 bases from V and 2 bases from J, with 7 bases between. CDR3 amino acids: CAWSVGQNTEAFF. In nucleotides, the CDR3 is TGTGCCTGGAGTGTAGGACAAAACACTGAAGCTTTCTTT.